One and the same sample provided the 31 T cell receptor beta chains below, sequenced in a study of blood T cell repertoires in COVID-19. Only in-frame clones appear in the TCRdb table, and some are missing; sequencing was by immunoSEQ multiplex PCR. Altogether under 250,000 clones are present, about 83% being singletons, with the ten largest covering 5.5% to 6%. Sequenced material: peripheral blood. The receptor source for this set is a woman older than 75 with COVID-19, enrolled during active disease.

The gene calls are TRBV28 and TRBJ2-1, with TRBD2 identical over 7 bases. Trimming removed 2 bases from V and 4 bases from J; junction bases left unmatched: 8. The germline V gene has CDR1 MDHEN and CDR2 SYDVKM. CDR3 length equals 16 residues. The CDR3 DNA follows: TGTGCCAGCAGTTTAGAGGGGAGGGGCGCGTACAATGAGCAGTTCTTC. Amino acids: CASSLEGRGAYNEQFF. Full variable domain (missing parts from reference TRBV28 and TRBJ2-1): DVKVTQSSRYLVKRTGEKVFLECVQDMDHENMFWYRQDPGLGLRLIYFSYDVKMKEKGDIPEGYSVSREKKERFSLILESASTNQTSMYLCASSLEGRGAYNEQFFGPGTRLTVL.

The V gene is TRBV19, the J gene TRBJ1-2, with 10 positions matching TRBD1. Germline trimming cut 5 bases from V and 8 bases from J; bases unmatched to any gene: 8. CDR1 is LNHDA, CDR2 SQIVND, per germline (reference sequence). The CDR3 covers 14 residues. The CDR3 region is CASSDQDRGRGYTF. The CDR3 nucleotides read TGTGCCAGTAGTGATCAAGACAGGGGGCGAGGCTACACCTTC.

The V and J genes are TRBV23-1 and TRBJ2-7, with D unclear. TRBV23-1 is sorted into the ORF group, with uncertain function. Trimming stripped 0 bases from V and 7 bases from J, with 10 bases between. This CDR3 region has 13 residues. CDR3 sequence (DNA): TGCGCCAGCAGTCAATCCCCGAGTCGGGAGCAGTACGTC. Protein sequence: CASSQSPSREQYV.

The CDR3 loop reads CASSAGRGGLEKLFF. The CDR3 DNA follows: TGTGCCAGCAGTGCCGGGAGGGGGGGACTGGAAAAACTGTTTTTT. The V and J genes are TRBV25-1 and TRBJ1-4, with D possibly matching TRBD1 (6 bases). The CDR3 is 15 residues long. Germline V gene data show CDR1 as MGHDK and CDR2 as SYGVNS. The V end lost 4 bases, the J end lost 8 bases, and 17 bases lay between the germline ends.

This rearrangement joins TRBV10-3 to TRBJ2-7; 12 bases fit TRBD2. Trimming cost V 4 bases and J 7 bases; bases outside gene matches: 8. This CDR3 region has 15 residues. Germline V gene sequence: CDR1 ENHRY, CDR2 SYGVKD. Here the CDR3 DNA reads TGTGCCATCAGTGGACTAGCGGGGGCGACGGGAGAGCAGTACTTC. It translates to CAISGLAGATGEQYF.

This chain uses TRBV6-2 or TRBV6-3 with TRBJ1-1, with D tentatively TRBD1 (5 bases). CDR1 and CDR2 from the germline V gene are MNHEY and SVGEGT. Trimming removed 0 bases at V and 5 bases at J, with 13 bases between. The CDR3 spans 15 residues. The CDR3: CASSYSTRGGTEAFF. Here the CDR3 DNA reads TGTGCCAGCAGTTACTCAACGAGGGGAGGTACTGAAGCTTTCTTT.

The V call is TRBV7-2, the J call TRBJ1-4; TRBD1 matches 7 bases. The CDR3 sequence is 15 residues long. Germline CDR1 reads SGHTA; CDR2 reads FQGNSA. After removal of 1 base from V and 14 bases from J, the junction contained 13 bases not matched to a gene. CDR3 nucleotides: TGTGCCAGCAGCTTAGAGGGACAGCTTCGGTCGGCGCTGTTTTTT. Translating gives CASSLEGQLRSALFF.

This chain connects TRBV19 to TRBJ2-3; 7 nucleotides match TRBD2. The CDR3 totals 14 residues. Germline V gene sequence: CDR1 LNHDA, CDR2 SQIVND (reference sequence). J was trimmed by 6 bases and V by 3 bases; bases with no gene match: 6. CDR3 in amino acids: CASSIGGEGDTQYF. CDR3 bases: TGTGCCAGTAGTATCGGAGGGGAGGGGGATACGCAGTATTTT.

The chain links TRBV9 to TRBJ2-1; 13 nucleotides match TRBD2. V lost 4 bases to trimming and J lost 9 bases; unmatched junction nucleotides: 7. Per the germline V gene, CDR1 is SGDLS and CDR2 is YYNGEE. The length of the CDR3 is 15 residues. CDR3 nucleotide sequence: TGTGCCAGCAGCACTAGCGGGGGGGTGTTAGGTGAGCAGTTCTTC. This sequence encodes CASSTSGGVLGEQFF.

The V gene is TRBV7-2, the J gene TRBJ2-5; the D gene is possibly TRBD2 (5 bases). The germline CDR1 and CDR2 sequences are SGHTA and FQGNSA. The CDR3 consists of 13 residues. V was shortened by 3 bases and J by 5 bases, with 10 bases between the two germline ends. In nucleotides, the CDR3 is TGTGCCAGCAGCTTCCTGGGAGCGGAGACCCAGTACTTC. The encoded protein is CASSFLGAETQYF.

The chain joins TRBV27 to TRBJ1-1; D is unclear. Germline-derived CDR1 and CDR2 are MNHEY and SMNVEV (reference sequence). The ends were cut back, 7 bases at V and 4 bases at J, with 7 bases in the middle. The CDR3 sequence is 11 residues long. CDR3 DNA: TGTGCCAGCAAGAGGGCCACTGAAGCTTTCTTT. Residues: CASKRATEAFF.

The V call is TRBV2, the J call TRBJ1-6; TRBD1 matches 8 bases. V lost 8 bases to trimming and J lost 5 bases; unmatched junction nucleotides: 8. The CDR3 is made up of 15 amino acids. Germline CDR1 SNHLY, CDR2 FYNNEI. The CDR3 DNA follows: TGTGCCAGCCTACAACAGGGGGACAATAATTCACCCCTCCACTTT. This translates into CASLQQGDNNSPLHF.

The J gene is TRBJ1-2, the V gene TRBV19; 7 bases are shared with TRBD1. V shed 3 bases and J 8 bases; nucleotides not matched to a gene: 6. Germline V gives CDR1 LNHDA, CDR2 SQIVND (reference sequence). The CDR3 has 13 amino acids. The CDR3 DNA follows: TGTGCCAGTAGTATGACAGGGTTAGCCGGCTACACCTTC. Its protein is CASSMTGLAGYTF.

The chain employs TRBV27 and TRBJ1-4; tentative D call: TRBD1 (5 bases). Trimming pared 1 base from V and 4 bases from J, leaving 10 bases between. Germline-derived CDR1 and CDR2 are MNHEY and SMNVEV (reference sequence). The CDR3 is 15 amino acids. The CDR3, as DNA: TGTGCCAGCAGTTTATTGGGGGGGGATAATGAAAAACTGTTTTTT. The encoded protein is CASSLLGGDNEKLFF.

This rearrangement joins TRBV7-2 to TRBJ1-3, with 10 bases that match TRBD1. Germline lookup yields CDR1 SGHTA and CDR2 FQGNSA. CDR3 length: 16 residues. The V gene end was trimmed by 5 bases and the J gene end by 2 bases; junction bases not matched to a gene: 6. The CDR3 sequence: CASSLRQGAAGNTIYF. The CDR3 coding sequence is TGTGCCAGCAGCCTCCGACAGGGGGCGGCTGGAAACACCATATATTTT.

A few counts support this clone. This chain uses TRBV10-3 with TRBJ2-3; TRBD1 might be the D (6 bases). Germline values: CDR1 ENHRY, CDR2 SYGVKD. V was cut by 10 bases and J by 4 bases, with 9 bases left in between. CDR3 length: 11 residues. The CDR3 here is CATRQADTQYF. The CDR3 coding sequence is TGTGCCACACGACAGGCAGATACGCAGTATTTT.

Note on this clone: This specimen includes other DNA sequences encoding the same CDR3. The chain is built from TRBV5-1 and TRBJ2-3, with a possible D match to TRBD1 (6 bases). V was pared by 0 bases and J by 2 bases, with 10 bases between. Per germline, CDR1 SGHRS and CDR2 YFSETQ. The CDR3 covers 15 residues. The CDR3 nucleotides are TGCGCCAGCAGCTTGGCAGGGGTCCCCACAGATACGCAGTATTTT. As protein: CASSLAGVPTDTQYF.

The CDR3 here is CASKSSGVSYNEQFF. Written as DNA, the CDR3 is TGCGCCAGCAAGTCTAGCGGGGTATCCTACAATGAGCAGTTCTTC. The chain combines TRBV5-1 with TRBJ2-1; 9 bases line up with TRBD2. In germline, CDR1 is SGHRS, CDR2 YFSETQ. Trimming removed 6 bases from V and 1 base from J; junction bases left unmatched: 5. The CDR3 runs to 15 residues.

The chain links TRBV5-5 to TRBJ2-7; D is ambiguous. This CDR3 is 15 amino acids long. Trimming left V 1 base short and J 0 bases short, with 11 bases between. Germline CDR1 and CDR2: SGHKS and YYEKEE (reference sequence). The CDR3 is CASSLSQGGSYEQYF. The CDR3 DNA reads TGTGCCAGCAGCTTGTCCCAAGGCGGCTCCTACGAGCAGTACTTC.

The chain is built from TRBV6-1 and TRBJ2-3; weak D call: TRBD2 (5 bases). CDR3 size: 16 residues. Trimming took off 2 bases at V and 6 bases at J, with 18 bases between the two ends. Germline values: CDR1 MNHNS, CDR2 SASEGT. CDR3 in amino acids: CASSESTSFLGDTQYF. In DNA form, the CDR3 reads TGTGCCAGCAGTGAAAGCACTAGTTTTTTGGGGGATACGCAGTATTTT.

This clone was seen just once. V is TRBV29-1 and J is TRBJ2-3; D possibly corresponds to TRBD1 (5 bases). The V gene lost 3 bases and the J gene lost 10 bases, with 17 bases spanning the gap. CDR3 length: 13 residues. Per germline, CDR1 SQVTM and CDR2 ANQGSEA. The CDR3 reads CSVEGQVGASQYF. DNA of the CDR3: TGCAGCGTTGAGGGGCAGGTCGGTGCCTCGCAGTATTTT.

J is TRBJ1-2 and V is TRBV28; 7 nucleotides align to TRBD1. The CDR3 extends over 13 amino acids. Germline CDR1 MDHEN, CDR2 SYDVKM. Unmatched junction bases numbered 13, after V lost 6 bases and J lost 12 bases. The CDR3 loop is CASRGDSRGWDTF. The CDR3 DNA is TGTGCCAGCAGAGGGGACAGTAGGGGTTGGGACACCTTC.

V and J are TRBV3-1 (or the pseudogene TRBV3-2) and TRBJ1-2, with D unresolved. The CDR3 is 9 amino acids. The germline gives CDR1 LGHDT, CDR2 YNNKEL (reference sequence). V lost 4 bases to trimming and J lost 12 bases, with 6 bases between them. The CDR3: CASSPPNTF. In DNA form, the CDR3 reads TGTGCCAGCAGCCCCCCTAACACCTTC.

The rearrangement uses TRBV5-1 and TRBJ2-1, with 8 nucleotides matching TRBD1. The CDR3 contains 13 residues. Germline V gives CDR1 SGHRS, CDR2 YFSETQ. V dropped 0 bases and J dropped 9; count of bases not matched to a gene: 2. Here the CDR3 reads CASSLVTGGEQFF. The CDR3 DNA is TGCGCCAGCAGCTTGGTTACAGGGGGTGAGCAGTTCTTC.

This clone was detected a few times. In DNA, the CDR3 is TGTGCCAGCAGCCCGCAGGCGACAGGTGGGGGAGAAGCTTTCTTT. Translated: CASSPQATGGGEAFF. The chain joins TRBV5-4 to TRBJ1-1; tentative D call: TRBD1 (6 bases). V was shortened by 4 bases and J by 8 bases, with 21 bases between the two germline ends. Looked up from germline, CDR1 is SGHNT and CDR2 is YYREEE (reference sequence). The CDR3 is 15 residues long.

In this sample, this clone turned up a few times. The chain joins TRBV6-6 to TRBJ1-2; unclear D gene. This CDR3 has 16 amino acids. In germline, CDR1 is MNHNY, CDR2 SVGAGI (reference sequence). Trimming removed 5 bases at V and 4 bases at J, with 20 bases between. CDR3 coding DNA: TGTGCCAGCAGTCCCACTACTCCCAGTGACTTCTATGGCTACACCTTC. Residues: CASSPTTPSDFYGYTF.

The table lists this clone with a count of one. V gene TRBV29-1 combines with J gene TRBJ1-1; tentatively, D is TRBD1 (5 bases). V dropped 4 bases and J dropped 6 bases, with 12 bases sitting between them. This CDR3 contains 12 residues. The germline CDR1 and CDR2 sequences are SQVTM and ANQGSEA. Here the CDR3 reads CSVVSGSAEAFF. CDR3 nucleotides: TGCAGCGTTGTGTCAGGGTCGGCTGAAGCTTTCTTT. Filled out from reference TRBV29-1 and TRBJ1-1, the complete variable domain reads SAVISQKPSRDICQRGTSLTIQCQVDSQVTMMFWYRQQPGQSLTLIATANQGSEATYESGFVIDKFPISRPNLTFSTLTVSNMSPEDSSIYLCSVVSGSAEAFFGQGTRLTVV.

The CDR3 region has the DNA TGCAGCGCTATGGACAGTTCTAGCAATCAGCCCCAGCATTTT. Protein: CSAMDSSSNQPQHF. J is TRBJ1-5 and V is TRBV29-1; tentative D call: TRBD1 (6 bases). The CDR3 length is 14 residues. Trimming took 7 bases from V and 0 from J, leaving 13 bases between them. CDR1 is SQVTM and CDR2 is ANQGSEA in the germline V gene.

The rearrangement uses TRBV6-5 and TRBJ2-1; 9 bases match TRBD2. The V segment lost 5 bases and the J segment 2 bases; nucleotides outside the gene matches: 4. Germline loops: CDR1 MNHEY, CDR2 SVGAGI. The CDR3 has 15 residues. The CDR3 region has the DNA TGTGCCAGCAGTCGTAGCGGGGGTGCCTACAATGAGCAGTTCTTC. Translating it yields CASSRSGGAYNEQFF.

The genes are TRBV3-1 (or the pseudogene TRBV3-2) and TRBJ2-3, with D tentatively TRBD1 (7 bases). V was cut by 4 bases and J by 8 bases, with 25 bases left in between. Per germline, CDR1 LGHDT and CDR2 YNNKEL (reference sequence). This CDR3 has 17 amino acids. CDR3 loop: CASSLTAGQGGRSTQYF. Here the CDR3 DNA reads TGTGCCAGCAGCCTCACCGCGGGGCAGGGGGGCAGGAGTACGCAGTATTTT.

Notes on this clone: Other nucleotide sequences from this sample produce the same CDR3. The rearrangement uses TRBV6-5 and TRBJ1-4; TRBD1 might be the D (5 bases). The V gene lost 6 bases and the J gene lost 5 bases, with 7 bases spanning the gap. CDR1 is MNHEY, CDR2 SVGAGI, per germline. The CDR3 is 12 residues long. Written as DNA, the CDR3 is TGTGCCAGCAGGGCAGGGAATGAAAAACTGTTTTTT. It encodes CASRAGNEKLFF.